These T cell receptor beta chains were read from a single sample in a study of blood T cell repertoires in COVID-19. Using immunoSEQ multiplex PCR, the repertoire was profiled, and TCRdb retains in-frame clones only, with some absent. This table holds approximately 150,000 clones, roughly 89% found once. Specimen: peripheral blood. The source of these receptors is a young man with COVID-19, enrolled during active disease. Both conserved end residues are part of each CDR3.

CDR3 protein | V gene
CASSLGGTVEAFF | TRBV5-4
CASTERAHGNYGYTF | TRBV6-5
CAPREGQYF | TRBV19
CASSGRGYTEAFF | TRBV2
CASSIRQGFMDGYTF | TRBV5-6
CASSWTGNYGYTF | TRBV7-9
CASTQGILYEQYF | TRBV12-3/TRBV12-4
CASSYNPGQGYEQYF | TRBV6-6
CASSRGRRSSTGELFF | TRBV4-1
CASSLKGGGTDYGYTF | TRBV28
CASSIVVYSNQPQHF | TRBV19
CASSSTPGTGNSPLHF | TRBV13
CASHPPGQGSQPQHF | TRBV28
CASSEQGVSYEQYF | TRBV2
CASSPRQEMGYGYTF | TRBV9
CASSIGQGTTEAFF | TRBV19
CASSYDRAYEQYF | TRBV6-5
CASSESGTSGYEQYF | TRBV25-1
CASTRTGETYNEQFF | TRBV11-2
CAISERQETQYF | TRBV10-3
CASSVAAGFQETQYF | TRBV2
CASSLGGTAANYGYTF | TRBV7-3
CASSSGQASEQYF | TRBV12-3/TRBV12-4
CASSQDRTSGWNEQYF | TRBV4-1
CASSEPSYFDTGSIKPQHF | TRBV10-1
CASSGRGLGTGELFF | TRBV5-4
CASSAYGGGETQYF | TRBV7-2
CASSLIGGMDREQFF | TRBV7-3
CASSLGSTQETQYF | TRBV5-1
CASSLAGQGAYEQYF | TRBV11-2
CASSRVSPTLGQRSHEQYF | TRBV18
CASSLEGATGELFF | TRBV5-1
CASSQAAGVSSPLHF | TRBV4-1
CASSFNRGVGAFF | TRBV6-5
CATSKGTAYGYTF | TRBV28
CASSVGEGLTYEQYF | TRBV9
CASRGQTTTGELFF | TRBV6-4